A single sample is the source of the 32 T cell receptor beta chains below, sequenced in a study of blood T cell repertoires in COVID-19. The assay was immunoSEQ multiplex PCR, and TCRdb's table has in-frame clones only and misses some. The sample comprises hundreds of thousands of clones, roughly 86% of which are singletons, and 7.3% rests with the top ten. The sequenced sample was peripheral blood. Receptors were obtained from a woman in her 70s with COVID-19, enrolled during active disease.

The rearrangement joins TRBV7-9 to TRBJ1-1; 7 bases are a match to TRBD1. Germline CDR1 reads SEHNR; CDR2 reads FQNEAQ (reference sequence). V lost 5 bases, J lost 2 bases, and 8 bases stayed unmatched. The CDR3 is 15 amino acids. The CDR3 here is CASSGEGARNTEAFF. The CDR3 DNA sequence: TGTGCCAGCAGCGGTGAGGGGGCGCGAAACACTGAAGCTTTCTTT.

The chain recombines TRBV28 with TRBJ2-4, with TRBD2 as a possible D gene (7 bases). Germline lookup yields CDR1 MDHEN and CDR2 SYDVKM. The CDR3 totals 16 residues. The germline V and J ends were trimmed by 8 bases and 1 base, with 18 bases remaining between them. CDR3 nucleotides: TGTGCCAGCGTGGCCCCGGGGGGCTCGGCCAAAAACATTCAGTACTTC. This gives the protein CASVAPGGSAKNIQYF.

CDR3 bases: TGTGCCAGCAGTAGCGGGGCCCTCAACGAGCAGTACTTC. Its translation: CASSSGALNEQYF. The chain employs TRBV6-2 or TRBV6-3 and TRBJ2-7, with 7 positions matching TRBD2. With V trimmed by 5 bases and J by 5 bases, 6 bases remained unmatched. The CDR3 is 13 amino acids. Germline CDR1 MNHEY, CDR2 SVGEGT.

This chain uses TRBV7-2 with TRBJ2-7; D call uncertain. The CDR3 has 12 amino acids. Germline V gene data show CDR1 as SGHTA and CDR2 as FQGNSA. Trimming took off 5 bases at V and 2 bases at J, with 7 bases between the two ends. Here the CDR3 DNA reads TGTGCCAGCAGCGCAGAACCCTACGAGCAGTACTTC. Its translation is CASSAEPYEQYF.

This clone showed up just once. The chain links TRBV3-1 (or the pseudogene TRBV3-2) to TRBJ1-2; D is unclear. This CDR3 is built from 16 residues. Germline V gene lookup returns CDR1 LGHDT and CDR2 YNNKEL (reference sequence). Trimming pared 0 bases from V and 0 bases from J, leaving 11 bases between. The CDR3 region is CASSQDRPKPNYGYTF. CDR3 DNA: TGTGCCAGCAGCCAAGACAGGCCGAAGCCTAACTATGGCTACACCTTC.

This chain uses TRBV9 with TRBJ1-2; 7 bases agree with TRBD1. The V segment lost 0 bases and the J segment 7 bases; nucleotides outside the gene matches: 6. Germline lookup yields CDR1 SGDLS and CDR2 YYNGEE. The CDR3 totals 14 residues. The CDR3 DNA is TGTGCCAGCAGCGTAGTACAGGGGCTTGGTGGCTACACCTTC. It translates to CASSVVQGLGGYTF.

This sequence joins TRBV6-1 and TRBJ1-6; D perhaps matches TRBD1 (6 bases). Per germline, CDR1 MNHNS and CDR2 SASEGT. The CDR3 is made up of 16 amino acids. V was pared by 3 bases and J by 3 bases, with 12 bases between. Here the CDR3 reads CASSEVQGYYNSPLHF. In nucleotides, the CDR3 is TGTGCCAGCAGTGAGGTACAGGGCTACTATAATTCACCCCTCCACTTT.

With regard to this clone: Other nucleotide sequences from this sample produce the same CDR3. The chain combines TRBV7-2 with TRBJ1-1; 7 nucleotides align to TRBD1. Per germline, CDR1 SGHTA and CDR2 FQGNSA. The CDR3 runs to 14 residues. J gave up 1 base and V 4 bases, and 3 bases lay outside the gene matches. The CDR3 coding sequence is TGTGCCAGCAGCTCTCAGGGGGGGAACACTGAAGCTTTCTTT. Translation gives CASSSQGGNTEAFF.

The chain combines TRBV5-8 with TRBJ2-1, with 10 positions matching TRBD1. The junction had 7 bases not matched to a gene; V was cut back by 4 bases and J by 6 bases. The CDR3 is 15 amino acids. Looked up from germline, CDR1 is SGHTS and CDR2 is YDEGEE. In DNA form, the CDR3 reads TGTGCCAGCAGCATCGGACAGGGGGACGGCAATGAGCAGTTCTTC. Translated, it gives CASSIGQGDGNEQFF.

The rearrangement links TRBV9 to TRBJ2-2; 10 bases line up with TRBD2. With V trimmed by 3 bases and J by 5 bases, 4 bases remained unmatched. Germline values: CDR1 SGDLS, CDR2 YYNGEE. The CDR3 sequence is 15 residues long. The CDR3 protein is CASSESGGATGELFF. The DNA for the CDR3 is TGTGCCAGCAGCGAGAGCGGGGGGGCTACCGGGGAGCTGTTTTTT.

The J gene is TRBJ1-1, the V gene TRBV5-1, with 11 nucleotides matching TRBD1. Trimming cost V 3 bases and J 4 bases; bases outside gene matches: 5. Germline values: CDR1 SGHRS, CDR2 YFSETQ. This CDR3 comprises 15 residues. CDR3 DNA: TGCGCCAGCAGCTCCGGGACAGGGGGAATCACTGAAGCTTTCTTT. Translation gives CASSSGTGGITEAFF.

This clone was counted only a few times. The gene calls are TRBV5-4 and TRBJ2-4, with a possible D match to TRBD1 (5 bases). V dropped 1 base and J dropped 3 bases, with 11 bases sitting between them. The germline V gene encodes CDR1 SGHNT and CDR2 YYREEE (reference sequence). The CDR3 length is 15 residues. CDR3 protein: CASSLWGIGKNIQYF. For the CDR3, the DNA is TGTGCCAGCAGCTTGTGGGGCATCGGCAAAAACATTCAGTACTTC.

V usage is TRBV24-1 and J usage is TRBJ2-2; D is unresolved. V lost 4 bases and J lost 1, with 6 bases in between. CDR1 KGHDR and CDR2 SFDVKD come from the germline V gene. There are 14 residues in the CDR3. CDR3 in amino acids: CATSEAGNTGELFF. CDR3 sequence (DNA): TGTGCCACCAGTGAGGCAGGGAACACCGGGGAGCTGTTTTTT.

The chain employs TRBV24-1 and TRBJ1-2; 9 bases match TRBD1. Germline CDR1 is KGHDR and CDR2 is SFDVKD. The CDR3 has 14 amino acids. V shed 4 bases and J 8 bases; nucleotides not matched to a gene: 7. The CDR3: CATSEPGTGKGYTF. Written as DNA, the CDR3 is TGTGCCACCAGTGAGCCCGGGACAGGGAAGGGCTACACCTTC.

This chain joins TRBV10-3 and TRBJ2-1; 14 bases align to TRBD2. Trimming took 6 bases from V and 1 from J; bases not matched to a gene: 2. The germline CDR1 and CDR2 sequences are ENHRY and SYGVKD. The CDR3 is 16 residues long. The CDR3 bases are TGTGCCATCAGGGGGACTAGCGGGGGTTCCTACAATGAGCAGTTCTTC. Its translation is CAIRGTSGGSYNEQFF.

V is TRBV5-5 and J is TRBJ1-4, with 8 nucleotides matching TRBD1. The CDR3 covers 15 residues. Trimming took 2 bases from V and 8 from J; bases not matched to a gene: 8. Per germline, CDR1 SGHKS and CDR2 YYEKEE (reference sequence). CDR3 region: CASSLAGTGIEKLFF. CDR3 sequence (DNA): TGTGCCAGCAGCTTAGCCGGGACAGGCATCGAAAAACTGTTTTTT.

The V and J genes are TRBV10-2 and TRBJ1-1; 7 positions agree with TRBD1. The CDR3 loop spans 15 amino acids. Germline V gives CDR1 WSHSY, CDR2 SAAADI. V shed 8 bases and J 0 bases; nucleotides not matched to a gene: 9. CDR3 residues: CASGDRESMNTEAFF. CDR3 nucleotide sequence: TGCGCCAGCGGAGACAGGGAATCCATGAACACTGAAGCTTTCTTT.

In this sample, this clone turned up once. The chain is built from TRBV7-2 and TRBJ1-2; weak D call: TRBD1 (5 bases). Deletions cut 5 bases from V and 3 bases from J, with 13 bases between. This CDR3 spans 14 amino acids. Germline V CDR1 and CDR2: SGHTA, FQGNSA. CDR3 nucleotide sequence: TGTGCCAGCAGCCCCCAGGGAGGGGACTATGGCTACACCTTC. Translated, it gives CASSPQGGDYGYTF.

V is TRBV4-1 and J is TRBJ2-3, with TRBD2 matching over 11 bases. In germline, CDR1 is MGHRA, CDR2 YSYEKL. V dropped 0 bases and J dropped 5; count of bases not matched to a gene: 7. The CDR3 spans 17 residues. DNA for the CDR3: TGCGCCAGCAGCCAAGAGGCTAGCGGGGGGTGGGTAGATACGCAGTATTTT. Protein sequence: CASSQEASGGWVDTQYF.

Here the CDR3 DNA reads TGTGCCAGCAGCTTGACAGGGTTATCCTACAATGAGCAGTTCTTC. Encoded protein: CASSLTGLSYNEQFF. The V call is TRBV7-9, the J call TRBJ2-1; TRBD1 agrees at 7 bases. This CDR3 region has 15 residues. Germline V gene lookup returns CDR1 SEHNR and CDR2 FQNEAQ (reference sequence). V dropped 3 bases and J dropped 1; count of bases not matched to a gene: 3.

The V call is TRBV6-1, the J call TRBJ1-1; tentative D call: TRBD1 (5 bases). V lost 1 base to trimming and J lost 5 bases, with 11 bases between them. The CDR3 runs 14 residues. Germline V lookup: CDR1 MNHNS, CDR2 SASEGT. The CDR3 DNA reads TGTGCCAGCAGTGAAGTCCCAGGGACTACTGAAGCTTTCTTT. It yields the protein CASSEVPGTTEAFF.

The chain is built from TRBV6-2 or TRBV6-3 and TRBJ1-2; the match to TRBD1 covers 9 bases. CDR1 and CDR2 (germline): MNHEY, SVGEGT. The CDR3 runs 13 residues. Unmatched junction bases numbered 2, after V lost 1 base and J lost 8 bases. This CDR3 is CASSYLDRGGYTF. CDR3 nucleotide sequence: TGTGCCAGCAGTTACTTGGACAGGGGAGGCTACACCTTC.

This chain links TRBV29-1 with TRBJ2-7, with D uncertain. V was trimmed by 0 bases and J by 6 bases, leaving 9 bases between them. The germline gives CDR1 SQVTM, CDR2 ANQGSEA. CDR3 length: 12 residues. This CDR3 reads CSVEDSWAEQYF. The CDR3 DNA is TGCAGCGTTGAAGACTCCTGGGCCGAGCAGTACTTC.

V and J are TRBV19 and TRBJ1-5, with TRBD1 matching 8 bases. V was clipped by 2 bases and J by 5 bases; unmatched bases: 2. Germline loops: CDR1 LNHDA, CDR2 SQIVND (reference sequence). The CDR3 runs 14 residues. CDR3 residues: CASSIRTGHQPQHF. The CDR3 bases are TGTGCCAGTAGTATAAGGACAGGGCATCAGCCCCAGCATTTT. Together with reference TRBV19 and TRBJ1-5, the CDR3 gives the full variable domain: DGGITQSPKYLFRKEGQNVTLSCEQNLNHDAMYWYRQDPGQGLRLIYYSQIVNDFQKGDIAEGYSVSREKKESFPLTVTSAQKNPTAFYLCASSIRTGHQPQHFGDGTRLSIL.

The genes are TRBV6-2 or TRBV6-3 and TRBJ2-1; 14 bases line up with TRBD2. Trimming cost V 5 bases and J 10 bases; bases outside gene matches: 10. Germline V gene sequence: CDR1 MNHEY, CDR2 SVGEGT. This CDR3 has 16 amino acids. The CDR3 protein is CASSTLRLAGGQEQFF. In DNA form, the CDR3 reads TGTGCCAGCAGTACTCTCCGACTAGCGGGGGGGCAGGAGCAGTTCTTC.

The gene calls are TRBV9 and TRBJ2-2, with TRBD2 identical over 7 bases. The V segment lost 4 bases and the J segment 2 bases; nucleotides outside the gene matches: 8. The CDR3 runs 16 residues. In germline, CDR1 is SGDLS, CDR2 YYNGEE. This CDR3 is CASSPSGALNTGELFF. For the CDR3, the DNA is TGTGCCAGCAGCCCTAGCGGAGCCTTAAACACCGGGGAGCTGTTTTTT.

This chain uses TRBV6-5 with TRBJ2-1; 8 bases are shared with TRBD1. This CDR3 contains 16 residues. Per the germline V gene, CDR1 is MNHEY and CDR2 is SVGAGI. Trimming at V came to 0 bases and at J to 2 bases, leaving 3 bases not matched to a gene. CDR3 coding DNA: TGTGCCAGCAGTTACTCAGCAGGGGGCGCCTACAATGAGCAGTTCTTC. Amino acids: CASSYSAGGAYNEQFF.

The chain couples TRBV29-1 to TRBJ1-2, with D hard to call. This CDR3 is built from 14 residues. The V gene lost 4 bases and the J gene lost 0 bases, with 12 bases spanning the gap. Per the germline V gene, CDR1 is SQVTM and CDR2 is ANQGSEA. DNA of the CDR3: TGCAGCGTTGCTTCCTCGAGTTCTAACTATGGCTACACCTTC. Protein: CSVASSSSNYGYTF. The whole variable domain, remainder taken from reference TRBV29-1 and TRBJ1-2, is SAVISQKPSRDICQRGTSLTIQCQVDSQVTMMFWYRQQPGQSLTLIATANQGSEATYESGFVIDKFPISRPNLTFSTLTVSNMSPEDSSIYLCSVASSSSNYGYTFGSGTRLTVV.

The V call is TRBV27, the J call TRBJ1-1; D ambiguous. CDR1 and CDR2 from the germline V gene are MNHEY and SMNVEV (reference sequence). CDR3 size: 14 residues. Deletions cut 6 bases from V and 4 bases from J, with 15 bases between. The CDR3 region has the DNA TGTGCCAGCAGCTACGGGGTAAGTGGCACTGAAGCTTTCTTT. Amino acid sequence: CASSYGVSGTEAFF.

The rearrangement uses TRBV11-2 and TRBJ2-2; no definite D call. Deletions cut 1 base from V and 8 bases from J, with 5 bases between. Germline V gene lookup returns CDR1 SGHAT and CDR2 FQNNGV. The CDR3 covers 12 residues. In DNA form, the CDR3 reads TGTGCCAGCAGCTTAGCTGTAGGGGAGCTGTTTTTT. Its translation: CASSLAVGELFF.

This chain links TRBV30 with TRBJ1-2; 8 bases agree with TRBD1. The CDR3 loop spans 14 amino acids. The trim removed 2 bases at V and 4 bases at J, leaving 6 bases unmatched. Germline V CDR1 and CDR2: GTSNPN, SVGIG (reference sequence). The CDR3 DNA is TGTGCCTGGAGTCGGGCAGGGGGCGGCTATGGCTACACCTTC. Residues: CAWSRAGGGYGYTF.

The chain links TRBV7-2 to TRBJ1-5; 9 bases are shared with TRBD1. CDR1 and CDR2 from the germline V gene are SGHTA and FQGNSA. The V segment lost 5 bases and the J segment 6 bases; nucleotides outside the gene matches: 11. This CDR3 contains 16 residues. The CDR3 DNA follows: TGTGCCAGCAGCCCAGCTAGAGGACAGGGGAGTCAGCCCCAGCATTTT. Translation gives CASSPARGQGSQPQHF.